The 10 T cell receptor beta chains listed next were all sequenced from one sample in a study of cytomegalovirus exposure and HLA in healthy donors. This PCR relied on a set of 60 Vbeta primers and 13 Jbeta primers. Method: immunoSEQ multiplex PCR; TCRdb's copy keeps in-frame clones and lacks some. The sample lists about 130,000 clones; around 80% were seen once. Specimen: PBMCs. The receptors derive from a man in his thirties or forties in good health.

The chain is built from TRBV7-2 and TRBJ1-2, with D perhaps matching TRBD1 (6 bases). Germline V CDR1 and CDR2: SGHTA, FQGNSA. The V gene lost 5 bases and the J gene lost 5 bases, with 24 bases spanning the gap. The CDR3 covers 17 residues. CDR3 residues: CASSAPGAAQGDYGYTF. CDR3 nucleotides: TGTGCCAGCAGCGCCCCAGGGGCGGCCCAAGGAGATTATGGCTACACCTTC.

The CDR3 reads CASSAGGRAYNEQFF. The CDR3 nucleotides read TGTGCCAGCTCCGCGGGTGGGAGGGCCTACAATGAGCAGTTCTTC. The genes are TRBV6-1 and TRBJ2-1; 7 bases are shared with TRBD2. In germline, CDR1 is MNHNS, CDR2 SASEGT. With 8 bases clipped from V and 2 bases from J, the junction kept 9 bases outside the gene matches. This CDR3 comprises 15 residues.

The chain links TRBV19 to TRBJ1-3; the D is unclear. The V end was cut by 7 bases, the J end by 2 bases, with 15 bases between. CDR3 size: 15 residues. The germline CDR1 and CDR2 sequences are LNHDA and SQIVND (reference sequence). The DNA for the CDR3 is TGTGCCAGTACCGGAGTCGGGATAGCTGGAAACACCATATATTTT. Encoded protein: CASTGVGIAGNTIYF. Complete variable domain (other parts from reference TRBV19 and TRBJ1-3): DGGITQSPKYLFRKEGQNVTLSCEQNLNHDAMYWYRQDPGQGLRLIYYSQIVNDFQKGDIAEGYSVSREKKESFPLTVTSAQKNPTAFYLCASTGVGIAGNTIYFGEGSWLTVV.

This clone was seen a single time. The chain combines TRBV7-9 with TRBJ2-5; TRBD1 agrees at 9 bases. This CDR3 contains 12 residues. The V segment lost 6 bases and the J segment 5 bases; nucleotides outside the gene matches: 1. The germline V gene encodes CDR1 SEHNR and CDR2 FQNEAQ (reference sequence). This chain's CDR3 is CASRQGAETQYF. DNA of the CDR3: TGTGCCAGCAGACAGGGGGCTGAGACCCAGTACTTC. Full variable domain (missing parts from reference TRBV7-9 and TRBJ2-5): DTGVSQNPRHKITKRGQNVTFRCDPISEHNRLYWYRQTLGQGPEFLTYFQNEAQLEKSRLLSDRFSAERPKGSFSTLEIQRTEQGDSAMYLCASRQGAETQYFGPGTRLLVL.

CDR3 bases: TGTGCCAGCAGCCTTCACAGGGGCCCCTTAAACTATGGCTACACCTTC. Translated: CASSLHRGPLNYGYTF. This chain links TRBV7-2 with TRBJ1-2; 7 bases map to TRBD1. V gave up 5 bases and J gave up 2 bases; unmatched junction bases: 11. Germline V gene data show CDR1 as SGHTA and CDR2 as FQGNSA. The CDR3 length is 16 residues.

On this clone: A read error may produce the germline difference seen at one junction end. The chain uses TRBV7-9 and TRBJ1-2; 7 bases fit TRBD1. This CDR3 is 14 amino acids long. In germline, CDR1 is SEHNR, CDR2 FQNEAQ (reference sequence). The CDR3 bases are TGTTCCAGCAGTTTCATACAGGGGAACTATGGCTACACCTTC. Residues: CSSSFIQGNYGYTF.

This chain uses TRBV2 with TRBJ1-5; D gene ambiguous. Trimming pared 5 bases from V and 0 bases from J, leaving 14 bases between. Germline V gene lookup returns CDR1 SNHLY and CDR2 FYNNEI. CDR3 length: 16 residues. The CDR3 spells CASSSREVYSNQPQHF. The DNA for the CDR3 is TGTGCCAGCAGTTCTAGGGAGGTATATAGCAATCAGCCCCAGCATTTT.

The CDR3: CASSLASRAGAADTQYF. CDR3 DNA: TGTGCCAGCAGTTTAGCCAGCCGGGCGGGAGCGGCAGATACGCAGTATTTT. The V and J genes are TRBV28 and TRBJ2-3; 7 bases are shared with TRBD2. Germline CDR1 and CDR2: MDHEN and SYDVKM. The CDR3 runs to 17 residues. The junction had 12 bases not matched to a gene; V was cut back by 2 bases and J by 4 bases.

The chain recombines TRBV27 with TRBJ2-3; TRBD2 aligns across 12 bases. The CDR3 is 14 amino acids. The germline gives CDR1 MNHEY, CDR2 SMNVEV (reference sequence). With 2 bases clipped from V and 6 bases from J, the junction kept 0 bases outside the gene matches. CDR3 residues: CASSLLAGGDTQYF. Here the CDR3 DNA reads TGTGCCAGCAGTTTACTAGCGGGAGGGGATACGCAGTATTTT.

About this clone itself: This specimen includes other DNA sequences encoding the same CDR3. The V and J genes are TRBV19 and TRBJ2-5; no clear D. The CDR3 spans 11 residues. V was shortened by 5 bases and J by 5 bases, with 6 bases between the two germline ends. Looked up from germline, CDR1 is LNHDA and CDR2 is SQIVND (reference sequence). The CDR3 nucleotides are TGTGCCAGTAGTCCCGGGGAGACCCAGTACTTC. As protein: CASSPGETQYF.